A selection of T cell receptor beta chains follows, all from one sample in a study of read filtering for tumor transcriptome and immune sequencing. TCRdb passed the reads through MiXCR, listing each CDR3 protein once. The table has tens of thousands of distinct CDR3 sequences, roughly a fifth seen once. The sequencing sample was made of a population of CD138-negative cells sorted from bone marrow. These receptors were taken from a donor aged 40 or older with multiple myeloma. CDR3s include the opening cysteine and the closing phenylalanine or tryptophan. Each record gives: J gene, V gene, D gene, clone size, CDR3 protein, CDR3 DNA. The D gene is left open where the match is weak. Only some rows state a clone size, as once, few, many or a class for expanded clones.

J: TRBJ2-4
V: TRBV7-9
D: TRBD1
size: many
CDR3: CASSLGTEGNIQYF
DNA: TGTGCCAGCAGCTTGGGGACAGAGGGAAACATTCAGTACTTC

J: TRBJ1-5
V: TRBV10-2
D: -
size: -
CDR3: CASSRTVRTGTQHF
DNA: TGCGCCAGCAGTCGGACAGTTCGCACAGGTACGCAGCATTTT

J: TRBJ2-1
V: TRBV15
D: -
size: many
CDR3: CATSRSGELASLF
DNA: TGTGCCACCAGCAGGAGTGGGGAACTAGCCTCGCTCTTC

J: TRBJ2-5
V: TRBV3-1
D: -
size: many
CDR3: CASSQEGQIDF
DNA: TGTGCCAGCAGCCAGGAGGGACAGATCGACTTC

J: TRBJ2-5
V: TRBV15
D: -
size: many
CDR3: CATSRVAGNTRETQYF
DNA: TGTGCCACCAGCAGAGTGGCGGGAAATACCAGGGAGACCCAGTACTTC

J: TRBJ2-1
V: TRBV20-1
D: -
size: many
CDR3: CSAREPGTHVIDEQFF
DNA: TGCAGTGCTAGGGAACCCGGGACGCATGTGATCGATGAGCAGTTCTTC

J: TRBJ2-5
V: TRBV27
D: TRBD1
size: many
CDR3: CASNRQGQRTQYF
DNA: TGTGCCAGCAATCGACAGGGCCAGCGGACCCAGTACTTC

J: TRBJ2-5
V: TRBV19
D: -
size: many
CDR3: CASRGFGKETQYF
DNA: TGTGCCAGTAGGGGGTTCGGGAAAGAGACCCAGTACTTC

J: TRBJ1-1
V: TRBV4-1
D: -
size: few
CDR3: CASSRDRLGGTEAFF
DNA: TGCGCCAGCAGCCGAGACAGGTTAGGAGGCACTGAAGCTTTCTTT

J: TRBJ2-5
V: TRBV18
D: -
size: few
CDR3: CASSPTRGQETQYF
DNA: TGTGCCAGCTCGCCAACTAGAGGCCAAGAGACCCAGTACTTC

J: TRBJ2-2
V: TRBV5-1
D: TRBD2
size: many
CDR3: CASSPRAGRSTGELFF
DNA: TGCGCCAGCAGCCCGCGAGCGGGAAGAAGCACCGGGGAGCTGTTTTTT

J: TRBJ2-3
V: TRBV20-1
D: TRBD2
size: many
CDR3: CSASQLAGGTDTQYF
DNA: TGCAGTGCTAGTCAACTAGCGGGGGGCACAGATACGCAGTATTTT

J: TRBJ2-3
V: TRBV6-1
D: -
size: many
CDR3: CAAQGSTDTQYF
DNA: TGTGCCGCCCAGGGGAGCACAGATACGCAGTATTTT

J: TRBJ1-6
V: TRBV7-3
D: TRBD1
size: many
CDR3: CASSLGDSNSPLHF
DNA: TGTGCCAGCAGCTTAGGGGACAGTAATTCACCCCTCCACTTT

J: TRBJ2-3
V: TRBV3-1
D: -
size: -
CDR3: CASKLGSTGTQYF
DNA: TGTGCCAGCAAGCTAGGGAGCACAGGTACGCAGTATTTT

J: TRBJ2-7
V: TRBV29-1
D: -
size: many
CDR3: CSVGAPLGERYEQYF
DNA: TGCAGCGTTGGGGCCCCTTTGGGAGAACGCTACGAGCAGTACTTC

J: TRBJ2-1
V: TRBV20-1
D: -
size: many
CDR3: CSARPGLIEFF
DNA: TGCAGTGCTAGACCAGGACTTATCGAGTTCTTC

J: TRBJ2-1
V: TRBV21-1
D: -
size: many
CDR3: CASSNEWKVGEQFF
DNA: TGTGCCAGCAGCAACGAGTGGAAAGTGGGTGAGCAGTTCTTC

J: TRBJ1-5
V: TRBV19
D: TRBD1
size: many
CDR3: CASKTGGGIQPQHF
DNA: TGTGCCAGTAAAACAGGGGGAGGGATTCAGCCCCAGCATTTT

J: TRBJ2-7
V: TRBV5-1
D: TRBD1
size: many
CDR3: CASSPSPGQSSYEQYF
DNA: TGCGCCAGCAGTCCGTCCCCGGGACAGAGCTCCTACGAGCAGTACTTC

J: TRBJ1-4
V: TRBV18
D: -
size: -
CDR3: CASSPQQGRNEKLFF
DNA: TGTGCCAGCTCACCACAGCAGGGGCGGAATGAAAAACTGTTTTTT

J: TRBJ1-5
V: TRBV19
D: -
size: many
CDR3: CASSIAARKNQPQHF
DNA: TGTGCCAGTAGTATAGCGGCACGTAAAAATCAGCCCCAGCATTTT

J: TRBJ2-7
V: TRBV7-6
D: -
size: -
CDR3: CASSLARTYVQYF
DNA: TGTGCCAGCAGCTTAGCCAGGACCTACGTGCAGTACTTC

J: TRBJ2-1
V: TRBV2
D: TRBD2
size: many
CDR3: CARGLAGENEQFF
DNA: TGTGCCAGAGGACTAGCGGGGGAAAATGAGCAGTTCTTC

J: TRBJ2-1
V: TRBV20-1
D: TRBD1
size: medium-sized
CDR3: CSASAGGRRNEQFF
DNA: TGCAGTGCTAGCGCAGGGGGCAGGCGCAATGAGCAGTTCTTC

J: TRBJ2-2
V: TRBV23-1
D: -
size: many
CDR3: CASSQSVTAPGELFF
DNA: TGCGCCAGCAGTCAATCCGTTACTGCCCCCGGGGAGCTGTTTTTT

J: TRBJ2-5
V: TRBV20-1
D: TRBD2
size: -
CDR3: CSAPGLADETQCF
DNA: TGCAGTGCTCCGGGACTAGCGGACGAGACCCAGTGCTTC

J: TRBJ2-7
V: TRBV5-1
D: TRBD2
size: many
CDR3: CASSDRLASYEQYF
DNA: TGCGCCAGCAGCGACAGACTAGCTTCCTACGAGCAGTACTTC